This T cell receptor (beta chain) was identified in a study of tissue T cells after allogeneic stem cell transplantation. Produced via immunoSEQ multiplex PCR; TCRdb's table is partial and in-frame only. The data show roughly 45,000 clones, over 65% seen once. The CDR3 has 14 residues. The V and J ends lost 5 bases and 3 bases, in that order; junction bases with no gene match: 3. CDR1 and CDR2 (germline): LGHDT, YNNKQL (reference sequence). In regard to this clone: Its antigen is not known. The gene names given are mouse names. The read ends 1 residue before the CDR3 terminus; that terminus is restored from the germline J gene.

The study's findings and limits: In patients and mice, blood and spleen missed much of tissue repertoire.

This receptor was obtained from a pool of C57BL/6 mice in good health. The specimen was sorted cells pooled from one or two spleens. The V call is TRBV4, the J call TRBJ1-3, with 8 bases matching TRBD1. The CDR3 loop is CASSPDRVGNTLYF. CDR3 DNA, as far as it was read: TGTGCCAGCAGCCCGGACAGGGTTGGAAATACGCTCTAT.